This passage covers 8 T cell receptor beta chains from one sample sequenced in a study of blood T cell repertoires in COVID-19. Clones were sequenced by immunoSEQ multiplex PCR, and TCRdb holds only the in-frame ones, with some missing. The data show roughly 98,000 clones, approximately 75% seen once. Sequenced: peripheral blood. The receptors shown here come from a human donor in a cohort sampled during active COVID-19.

This rearrangement joins TRBV5-4 to TRBJ2-2, with D possibly being TRBD2 (5 bases). Germline V gives CDR1 SGHNT, CDR2 YYREEE (reference sequence). V lost 3 bases and J lost 5, with 11 bases in between. This CDR3 contains 14 residues. The CDR3 here is CASSSLSGTGELFF. In nucleotides, the CDR3 is TGTGCCAGCAGCTCCCTGTCGGGGACCGGGGAGCTGTTTTTT.

This clone was seen a single time. The J gene is TRBJ2-1, the V gene TRBV10-3; the D gene is possibly TRBD1 (7 bases). CDR3 length equals 15 residues. V lost 8 bases and J lost 3, with 17 bases in between. Germline CDR1 ENHRY, CDR2 SYGVKD. The CDR3 nucleotides read TGTGCCATCCATCCGACAGGGACTTTCTACAATGAGCAGTTCTTC. The encoded protein is CAIHPTGTFYNEQFF.

This chain uses TRBV27 with TRBJ2-2; a possible D gene is TRBD1 (6 bases). CDR3 size: 15 residues. Deletions cut 5 bases from V and 3 bases from J, with 13 bases between. Germline CDR1 MNHEY, CDR2 SMNVEV (reference sequence). CDR3 loop: CASSKTGAYTGELFF. CDR3 in DNA: TGTGCCAGCAGTAAGACAGGAGCATACACCGGGGAGCTGTTTTTT.

V usage is TRBV3-1 (or the pseudogene TRBV3-2) and J usage is TRBJ2-1; 7 bases agree with TRBD2. This CDR3 has 13 residues. Germline V gives CDR1 LGHDT, CDR2 YNNKEL (reference sequence). With V trimmed by 2 bases and J by 10 bases, 5 bases remained unmatched. This CDR3 is CASSQLAAGEQFF. DNA for the CDR3: TGTGCCAGCAGCCAACTAGCGGCGGGGGAGCAGTTCTTC.

The rearrangement links TRBV4-2 to TRBJ2-2; D perhaps matches TRBD1 (5 bases). The CDR3 covers 16 residues. The germline CDR1 and CDR2 sequences are LGHNA and YNFKEQ. V was pared by 1 base and J by 1 base, with 10 bases between. CDR3 protein: CASSQAVGENTGELFF. The CDR3 coding sequence is TGTGCCAGCAGCCAAGCGGTAGGGGAGAACACCGGGGAGCTGTTTTTT.

This clone was recorded only once. The V call is TRBV9, the J call TRBJ1-3, with 8 nucleotides matching TRBD1. There are 17 residues in the CDR3. The germline gives CDR1 SGDLS, CDR2 YYNGEE. The V gene end was trimmed by 6 bases and the J gene end by 0 bases; junction bases not matched to a gene: 11. Written as DNA, the CDR3 is TGTGCCAGCAACCCCGGACAGGGATTTTACTCTGGAAACACCATATATTTT. Its translation is CASNPGQGFYSGNTIYF.

The chain carries TRBV3-1 (or the pseudogene TRBV3-2) and TRBJ1-2, with D perhaps matching TRBD1 (6 bases). Trimming removed 4 bases at V and 2 bases at J, with 17 bases between. CDR1 and CDR2 from the germline V gene are LGHDT and YNNKEL (reference sequence). The CDR3 extends over 16 amino acids. The CDR3: CASSLAPGAQNYGYTF. CDR3 DNA sequence: TGTGCCAGCAGCCTAGCCCCAGGGGCGCAGAACTATGGCTACACCTTC.

The gene calls are TRBV7-3 and TRBJ2-3; 9 nucleotides align to TRBD1. The V gene's germline CDR1 is SGHTA and CDR2 FQGTGA. Trimming took 5 bases from V and 2 from J; bases not matched to a gene: 11. The CDR3 sequence is 17 residues long. CDR3 in DNA: TGTGCCAGCAGCCCTGAAGGGACAGGGATACCCACAGATACGCAGTATTTT. Protein: CASSPEGTGIPTDTQYF.